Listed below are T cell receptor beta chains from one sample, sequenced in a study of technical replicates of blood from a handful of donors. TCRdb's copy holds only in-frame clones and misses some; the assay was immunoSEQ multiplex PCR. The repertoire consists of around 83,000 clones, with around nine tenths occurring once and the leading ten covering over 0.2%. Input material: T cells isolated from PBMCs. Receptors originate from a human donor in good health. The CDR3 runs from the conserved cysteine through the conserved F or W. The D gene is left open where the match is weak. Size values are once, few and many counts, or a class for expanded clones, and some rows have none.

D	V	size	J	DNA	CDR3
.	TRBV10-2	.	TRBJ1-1	TGCGCCAGCACCGGGGACATCATGAACACTGAAGCTTTCTTT	CASTGDIMNTEAFF
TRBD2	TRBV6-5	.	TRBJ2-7	TGTGCCAGCAGCCCCCTAGCGGGAGCTGGCGAGCAGTACTTC	CASSPLAGAGEQYF
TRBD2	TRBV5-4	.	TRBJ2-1	TGTGCCAGCAGCCCTGCCGGGACTAGCGGGAGAGGTTCCTACAATGAGCAGTTCTTC	CASSPAGTSGRGSYNEQFF
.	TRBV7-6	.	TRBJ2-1	TGTGCCAGCAGCTTAGGGGTAGGAGGGGACCACAGCTCCTACAATGAGCAGTTCTTC	CASSLGVGGDHSSYNEQFF
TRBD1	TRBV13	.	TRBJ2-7	TGTGCCAGCAGCCGGGGACAGGGGGTAAGTGAGCAGTACTTC	CASSRGQGVSEQYF
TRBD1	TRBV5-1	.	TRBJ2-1	TGCGCCAGCAGCCTTGGACAGGGGGCAAGCGATGAGCAGTTCTTC	CASSLGQGASDEQFF
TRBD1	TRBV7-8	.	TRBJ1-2	TGTGCCAGCAGCTTAGGGGGACAGATCTATGGCTACACCTTC	CASSLGGQIYGYTF
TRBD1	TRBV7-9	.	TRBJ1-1	TGTGCCAGCAGCAAATCCACAGGGGCGGAAGCTTTCTTT	CASSKSTGAEAFF
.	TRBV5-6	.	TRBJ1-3	TGTGCCAGCAGCTGGGGACAACTCTCTGGAAACACCATATATTTT	CASSWGQLSGNTIYF
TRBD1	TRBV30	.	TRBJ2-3	TGTGCCTGGAGAGCCGCCGGGACAGGAGGGGCAGGTACGCAGTATTTT	CAWRAAGTGGAGTQYF
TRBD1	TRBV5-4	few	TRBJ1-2	TGTGCCAGCAGGATGACAGGGAGCGATGGCTACACCTTC	CASRMTGSDGYTF
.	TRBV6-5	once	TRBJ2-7	TGTGCCAGCAGTTACCTCCTCCGCGCGAGCTCCTACGAGCAGTACTTC	CASSYLLRASSYEQYF
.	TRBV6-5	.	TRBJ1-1	TGTGCCAGCAGCACCCTTCGGGACACTGAAGCTTTCTTT	CASSTLRDTEAFF
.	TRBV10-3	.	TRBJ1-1	TGTGCCATCTCAAGGGAGGAAGGCACTGAAGCTTTCTTT	CAISREEGTEAFF
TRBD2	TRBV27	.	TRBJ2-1	TGTGCCAGCAGTTTGACTAGCGGGGGGAACAATGAGCAGTTCTTC	CASSLTSGGNNEQFF
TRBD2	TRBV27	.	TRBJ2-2	TGTGCCAGCAGTTTAAGGACTAGCGGGAGTAAGGGCCCCGGGGAACTGTTTTTT	CASSLRTSGSKGPGELFF
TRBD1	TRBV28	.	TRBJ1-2	TGTGCCAGCAGTTCCTTAACAGGGGGCGGGTACGGATACACCTTC	CASSSLTGGGYGYTF
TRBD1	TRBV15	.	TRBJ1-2	TGTGCCACCAGCAGCCTCTTGACAGGGTTGGACTATGGCTACACCTTC	CATSSLLTGLDYGYTF
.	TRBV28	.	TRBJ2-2	TGTGCCAGCAGTTTAGCGGGTTGGGAGCTGTTTTTT	CASSLAGWELFF
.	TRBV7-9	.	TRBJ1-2	TGTGCCAGCAGCTCCGGCGGGTCTGGCTACACCTTC	CASSSGGSGYTF
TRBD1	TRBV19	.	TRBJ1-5	TGTGCCAGTAGTATGGACAGGGGAGGCGGGCAGCCCCAGCATTTT	CASSMDRGGGQPQHF
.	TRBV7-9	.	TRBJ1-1	TGTGCCAGCAGCCCCATAAGACAGATTAACACTGAAGCTTTCTTT	CASSPIRQINTEAFF
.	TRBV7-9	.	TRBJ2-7	TGTGCCAGCAGCTTCGGATCAGGGGGGCCCTACGAGCAGTACTTC	CASSFGSGGPYEQYF
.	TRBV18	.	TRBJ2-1	TGTGCCAGCTCACCAGTGAGGGACAATGAGCAGTTCTTC	CASSPVRDNEQFF
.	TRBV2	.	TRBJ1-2	TGTGCCAGCAGAACCAAGACAGGTTATGGCTACACCTTC	CASRTKTGYGYTF
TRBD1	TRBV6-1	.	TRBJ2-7	TGTGCCAGCGCAGAAGGGACAGGGAAACGCGAGCAGTACTTC	CASAEGTGKREQYF
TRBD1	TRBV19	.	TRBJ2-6	TGTGCCAGTAGTATAGCAGGGGGACCTGGGGCCAACGTCCTGACTTTC	CASSIAGGPGANVLTF
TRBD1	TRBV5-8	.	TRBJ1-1	TGTGCCAGCAGCTCTACGTGGGGCGACAGGGCGAAAACGGAAGCTTTCTTT	CASSSTWGDRAKTEAFF
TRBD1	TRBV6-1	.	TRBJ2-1	TGTGCCAGCAGTGCTTCGACAGGGGCTTTTTACAATGAGCAGTTCTTC	CASSASTGAFYNEQFF